The 32 T cell receptor beta chains below come from one sample, sequenced in a study of cytomegalovirus exposure and HLA in healthy donors. This PCR relied on a set of 60 Vbeta primers and 13 Jbeta primers. TCRdb keeps only in-frame clones here, not all; method: immunoSEQ multiplex PCR. The table has 250,000 to 300,000 clones, 80% to 90% seen once. The specimen sequenced was PBMCs. The origin of the receptors is a woman between 40 and 55 years old in good health and CMV-seropositive.

This rearrangement joins TRBV9 to TRBJ1-1; D might be TRBD1 (5 bases). V gave up 3 bases and J gave up 2 bases, with 14 bases separating them. CDR3 length equals 15 residues. Germline V CDR1 and CDR2: SGDLS, YYNGEE. The CDR3 DNA follows: TGTGCCAGCAGCGCCCCTCCCGACAGAAACACTGAAGCTTTCTTT. This encodes CASSAPPDRNTEAFF.

The CDR3 nucleotides read TGCAGCGTTGAAGATTGGCAGGTCAGCTCCTACAATGAGCAGTTCTTC. Translated, it gives CSVEDWQVSSYNEQFF. The chain is built from TRBV29-1 and TRBJ2-1; D gene unclear. V lost 0 bases and J lost 0, with 12 bases in between. CDR1 SQVTM and CDR2 ANQGSEA come from the germline V gene. The CDR3 is made up of 16 amino acids.

This clone was detected only a few times. V usage is TRBV28 and J usage is TRBJ2-2; 9 bases are shared with TRBD2. This CDR3 contains 15 residues. V was clipped by 6 bases and J by 6 bases; unmatched bases: 8. Looked up from germline, CDR1 is MDHEN and CDR2 is SYDVKM. DNA of the CDR3: TGTGCCAGCAGAGGCGGGAAGCGGGAGGCCGGGGAGCTGTTTTTT. Its translation is CASRGGKREAGELFF.

The CDR3 DNA reads as TGTGCCAGCTCACCGGGGGGAACGGACACCATATATTTT. This codes for CASSPGGTDTIYF. J is TRBJ1-3 and V is TRBV18, with D possibly being TRBD1 (5 bases). There are 13 residues in the CDR3. The germline V and J ends were trimmed by 3 bases and 8 bases, with 11 bases remaining between them. Germline loops: CDR1 KGHSH, CDR2 LQKENI.

This clone was detected once. The chain is built from TRBV7-9 and TRBJ1-2, with a tentative D call TRBD1 (6 bases). The CDR3 length is 15 residues. The germline CDR1 and CDR2 sequences are SEHNR and FQNEAQ (reference sequence). The V gene lost 7 bases and the J gene lost 4 bases, with 19 bases spanning the gap. The CDR3 is CASTLARDTIYGYTF. The CDR3 DNA reads as TGTGCCAGCACCCTAGCCAGGGACACAATCTATGGCTACACCTTC. The full variable domain, in which reference TRBV7-9 and TRBJ1-2 provide the parts outside the CDR3, is DTGVSQNPRHKITKRGQNVTFRCDPISEHNRLYWYRQTLGQGPEFLTYFQNEAQLEKSRLLSDRFSAERPKGSFSTLEIQRTEQGDSAMYLCASTLARDTIYGYTFGSGTRLTVV.

The chain carries TRBV13 and TRBJ2-3; 9 bases line up with TRBD2. Per the germline V gene, CDR1 is PRHDT and CDR2 is FYEKMQ (reference sequence). This CDR3 contains 14 residues. The V gene end was trimmed by 0 bases and the J gene end by 5 bases; junction bases not matched to a gene: 0. The CDR3: CASSLGLAGDTQYF. CDR3 nucleotide sequence: TGTGCCAGCAGCTTAGGACTAGCGGGAGATACGCAGTATTTT.

The rearrangement uses TRBV27 and TRBJ1-1; TRBD1 might be the D (5 bases). V dropped 4 bases and J dropped 4 bases, with 13 bases sitting between them. The germline gives CDR1 MNHEY, CDR2 SMNVEV (reference sequence). The CDR3 runs to 14 residues. CDR3 sequence reads: CASSWVMGGTEAFF. In DNA form, the CDR3 reads TGTGCCAGCAGTTGGGTAATGGGGGGCACTGAAGCTTTCTTT.

The rearrangement links TRBV27 to TRBJ2-7; 13 nucleotides align to TRBD2. Trimming removed 5 bases from V and 2 bases from J; junction bases left unmatched: 9. Germline CDR1 is MNHEY and CDR2 is SMNVEV (reference sequence). The CDR3 runs to 17 residues. The CDR3 DNA is TGTGCCAGCAGTCCCGGACTAGCGGGAGAGTGGGCCTACGAGCAGTACTTC. This encodes CASSPGLAGEWAYEQYF.

The chain uses TRBV12-5 and TRBJ2-1; 10 positions match TRBD1. Germline assignment: CDR1 LGHNT and CDR2 FRNRAP. The CDR3 totals 14 residues. The ends lost 6 bases at V and 8 bases at J; junction bases unmatched: 7. The CDR3 region is CASGATGGSYEQFF. In DNA, the CDR3 is TGTGCTAGTGGGGCGACAGGGGGCTCTTATGAGCAGTTCTTC.

The chain recombines TRBV7-9 with TRBJ2-1; TRBD2 might be the D (6 bases). Trimming shortened V by 5 bases and J by 3 bases, and 14 bases separated the two germline ends. Germline lookup yields CDR1 SEHNR and CDR2 FQNEAQ (reference sequence). The CDR3 totals 15 residues. For the CDR3, the DNA is TGTGCCAGCAGCACCCCGGGACTGGGCTACAATGAGCAGTTCTTC. The encoded protein is CASSTPGLGYNEQFF.

The chain recombines TRBV29-1 with TRBJ1-1; maybe TRBD1 (5 bases). The V end lost 6 bases, the J end lost 6 bases, and 20 bases lay between the germline ends. In germline, CDR1 is SQVTM, CDR2 ANQGSEA. The CDR3 contains 14 residues. CDR3 in amino acids: CSVARGLQPSEAFF. The CDR3, as DNA: TGCAGCGTAGCGCGGGGACTACAACCGTCTGAAGCTTTCTTT.

The chain combines TRBV1 with TRBJ2-1; the table gives TRBD2 as D, unverified against the DNA. TRBV1 is an annotated pseudogene. The CDR3 totals 15 residues. The CDR3 nucleotides read TGCACCAGCAGCCGCCAGACGAGACTTGCCCATGAGCAGTTCTTC. This sequence encodes CTSSRQTRLAHEQFF.

This clone came up once. The chain couples TRBV6-5 to TRBJ2-7, with 7 bases identical to TRBD1. Germline V lookup: CDR1 MNHEY, CDR2 SVGAGI. V shed 7 bases and J 5 bases; nucleotides not matched to a gene: 14. This CDR3 region has 15 residues. The CDR3 nucleotides are TGTGCCAGCAAGCGTCAGGACAGGAAAAGGCACGAGCAGTACTTC. This sequence encodes CASKRQDRKRHEQYF.

This clone was observed a single time. The V and J genes are TRBV7-8 and TRBJ2-7; D is unclear. CDR1 SGHVS and CDR2 FQNEAQ come from the germline V gene. The V end lost 5 bases, the J end lost 0 bases, and 14 bases lay between the germline ends. The CDR3 has 15 residues. The CDR3 is CASSHRRYSSYEQYF. The CDR3 DNA is TGTGCCAGCAGCCACCGTCGGTACTCCTCCTACGAGCAGTACTTC.

The chain combines TRBV19 with TRBJ2-7; 14 nucleotides match TRBD2. After removal of 7 bases from V and 5 bases from J, the junction contained 7 bases not matched to a gene. CDR3 length equals 15 residues. The germline V gene encodes CDR1 LNHDA and CDR2 SQIVND (reference sequence). The CDR3: CASKLGTSGSNEQYF. The CDR3 DNA reads TGTGCCAGTAAACTCGGGACTAGCGGGAGCAACGAGCAGTACTTC.

V usage is TRBV27 and J usage is TRBJ1-6; tentative D call: TRBD1 (6 bases). The V gene lost 2 bases and the J gene lost 5 bases, with 10 bases spanning the gap. The CDR3 is made up of 15 amino acids. Germline values: CDR1 MNHEY, CDR2 SMNVEV (reference sequence). The CDR3 region is CASSLGGSNNSPLHF. CDR3 coding DNA: TGTGCCAGCAGTTTAGGGGGCAGCAATAATTCACCCCTCCACTTT.

This clone occurred once. The chain couples TRBV5-5 to TRBJ2-5, with 8 nucleotides matching TRBD1. The CDR3 is 15 residues long. V was clipped by 0 bases and J by 6 bases; unmatched bases: 7. The germline V gene encodes CDR1 SGHKS and CDR2 YYEKEE (reference sequence). CDR3 residues: CASSLGQGAMKTQYF. As DNA, the CDR3 is TGTGCCAGCAGCTTGGGCCAGGGGGCAATGAAGACCCAGTACTTC.

V is TRBV7-2 and J is TRBJ2-5, with 9 bases identical to TRBD2. Looked up from germline, CDR1 is SGHTA and CDR2 is FQGNSA. This CDR3 comprises 14 residues. V gave up 7 bases and J gave up 5 bases; unmatched junction bases: 8. The CDR3 bases are TGTGCCAGCACTTCTGCGGGAGGGCTTGAGACCCAGTACTTC. It specifies CASTSAGGLETQYF.

This chain uses TRBV4-1 with TRBJ2-1; D may be TRBD1 (6 bases). Germline assignment: CDR1 MGHRA and CDR2 YSYEKL. Trimming shortened V by 0 bases and J by 3 bases, and 12 bases separated the two germline ends. The CDR3 consists of 16 residues. CDR3 sequence: CASSQDLGQRYNEQFF. The CDR3 nucleotides read TGCGCCAGCAGCCAAGATCTGGGACAACGCTACAATGAGCAGTTCTTC.

CDR3 sequence (DNA): TGCGCCAGCAGTTTTGGGACAGGGGGCCTTAGGGAAGCTTTCTTT. Protein: CASSFGTGGLREAFF. The chain links TRBV5-1 to TRBJ1-1; 12 nucleotides align to TRBD1. This CDR3 is built from 15 residues. Trimming at V came to 5 bases and at J to 8 bases, leaving 10 bases not matched to a gene. Germline assignment: CDR1 SGHRS and CDR2 YFSETQ.

The V call is TRBV18, the J call TRBJ2-7; TRBD1 aligns across 7 bases. Trimming took 3 bases from V and 5 from J; bases not matched to a gene: 7. The CDR3 totals 14 residues. In germline, CDR1 is KGHSH, CDR2 LQKENI. CDR3 in DNA: TGTGCCAGCTCACCGCTGGGACAGACAAACGAGCAGTACTTC. It encodes CASSPLGQTNEQYF.

Concerning this clone: This specimen includes other DNA sequences encoding the same CDR3. This chain connects TRBV5-6 to TRBJ1-5; TRBD1 matches 9 bases. The germline CDR1 and CDR2 sequences are SGHDT and YYEEEE. This CDR3 region has 15 residues. V lost 2 bases to trimming and J lost 3 bases; unmatched junction nucleotides: 3. CDR3 amino acids: CASSFRDRVNQPQHF. CDR3 DNA sequence: TGTGCCAGCAGCTTCCGGGACAGGGTCAATCAGCCCCAGCATTTT.

The chain employs TRBV4-1 and TRBJ2-7; maybe TRBD2 (6 bases). V shed 0 bases and J shed 7 bases, with 13 bases lying between them. Germline V gene sequence: CDR1 MGHRA, CDR2 YSYEKL. The CDR3 extends over 14 amino acids. CDR3 DNA: TGCGCCAGCAGCCAAGATTTCGGCCGGGAGGAGCAGTACTTC. This sequence encodes CASSQDFGREEQYF.

This sequence joins TRBV21-1 and TRBJ2-5; the tabulated D call, TRBD2, remains unverified against the DNA. TRBV21-1 represents a pseudogene. There are 15 residues in the CDR3. The CDR3: CASSKPMLRAETQYF. As DNA, the CDR3 is TGTGCCAGCAGCAAACCGATGCTGCGGGCGGAGACCCAGTACTTC.

The chain joins TRBV19 to TRBJ2-7; 8 bases are shared with TRBD1. Trimming at V came to 6 bases and at J to 4 bases, leaving 11 bases not matched to a gene. This CDR3 has 15 residues. From germline, CDR1 is LNHDA and CDR2 SQIVND (reference sequence). The CDR3 is CASSPGTGFSYEQYF. In DNA form, the CDR3 reads TGTGCCAGTAGCCCCGGGACAGGATTTTCATACGAGCAGTACTTC.

This clone has a single count. The rearrangement uses TRBV19 and TRBJ2-2; 8 nucleotides line up with TRBD1. Germline CDR1 reads LNHDA; CDR2 reads SQIVND (reference sequence). J gave up 2 bases and V 6 bases, and 2 bases lay outside the gene matches. The CDR3 runs to 14 residues. CDR3 region: CASSRGRNTGELFF. CDR3 in DNA: TGTGCCAGTAGCAGGGGGCGAAACACCGGGGAGCTGTTTTTT.

This clone was found once. Germline and junction disagree at one end, which may indicate a read error. CDR3 DNA: TGTGCCGCCAGCAGAGATCAGATAGGGGCGGACGAGCAGTACTTC. Amino acid sequence: CAASRDQIGADEQYF. The J gene is TRBJ2-7, the V gene TRBV15, with a weak D call TRBD1 (5 bases). The germline V gene encodes CDR1 LNHNV and CDR2 YYDKDF (reference sequence). This CDR3 contains 15 residues.

This clone was found a few times. This chain connects TRBV7-2 to TRBJ1-5, with D perhaps TRBD1 (5 bases). Trimming took off 6 bases at V and 4 bases at J, with 16 bases between the two ends. CDR3 size: 15 residues. The V gene's germline CDR1 is SGHTA and CDR2 FQGNSA. The CDR3, as DNA: TGTGCCAGCAGTCTGAAATGGGGGGGAAATCAGCCCCAGCATTTT. Protein product: CASSLKWGGNQPQHF. The entire variable domain, with the rest obtained from reference TRBV7-2 and TRBJ1-5, is as follows: GAGVSQSPSNKVTEKGKDVELRCDPISGHTALYWYRQSLGQGLEFLIYFQGNSAPDKSGLPSDRFSAERTGGSVSTLTIQRTQQEDSAVYLCASSLKWGGNQPQHFGDGTRLSIL.

This chain joins TRBV21-1 and TRBJ2-1; the D call TRBD1 from the table was never checked on the DNA. TRBV21-1 is labeled a pseudogene. The CDR3 is 13 amino acids. The DNA for the CDR3 is TGTGCCAGCAGCAAGGACAGCAACCATGAGCAGTTCTTC. Its translation: CASSKDSNHEQFF.

This rearrangement joins TRBV7-6 to TRBJ2-1, with a weak D call TRBD1 (6 bases). The CDR3 is made up of 16 amino acids. CDR1 and CDR2 (germline): SGHVS, FNYEAQ. The ends were cut back, 0 bases at V and 0 bases at J, with 9 bases in the middle. CDR3 sequence (DNA): TGTGCCAGCAGCTTAGCGGGGGCCAGCTCCTACAATGAGCAGTTCTTC. Translation: CASSLAGASSYNEQFF.

The chain combines TRBV2 with TRBJ2-4; 8 bases map to TRBD2. Per the germline V gene, CDR1 is SNHLY and CDR2 is FYNNEI. The J segment lost 3 bases and the V segment lost 4 bases, leaving 5 bases of the junction unmatched. The CDR3 has 15 residues. CDR3 in amino acids: CASSGTGGGKNIQYF. In nucleotides, the CDR3 is TGTGCCAGCAGTGGTACGGGAGGGGGCAAAAACATTCAGTACTTC.

This chain uses TRBV9 with TRBJ1-5; no clear D. The ends were cut back, 3 bases at V and 2 bases at J, with 12 bases in the middle. Germline assignment: CDR1 SGDLS and CDR2 YYNGEE. This CDR3 region has 15 residues. The CDR3 DNA reads as TGTGCCAGCAGCGCCAGTGGGCAGGGCAATCAGCCCCAGCATTTT. Translating it yields CASSASGQGNQPQHF.